The 13 T cell receptor beta chains below all came from one sample that was sequenced in a study of human T cells and chemical hapten exposure. TCRdb re-analysed the RACE reads in MiXCR, keeping a single row per CDR3 protein. This table has about 84,000 distinct CDR3 sequences, 9.5% to 14% appearing once. Time point reported: patch test 3, about 24 weeks after DPC sensitization. Treatment here: therapeutic diphenylcyclopropenone sensitization with weekly scalp DPC. The sequenced sample was whole blood, obtained in connection with sensitization to the hapten diphenylcyclopropenone (DPC). Every receptor here comes from a woman aged 50 to 60 with alopecia areata. Some clones in this sample may be carry-over from other donors' samples.

The rearrangement uses TRBV20-1 and TRBJ2-3; TRBD2 matches at 12 bases. The CDR3 spans 17 residues. Trimming took 3 bases from V and 4 from J; bases not matched to a gene: 11. Germline-derived CDR1 and CDR2 are DFQATT and SNEGSKA (reference sequence). Here the CDR3 DNA reads TGCAGTGCTAGCATCGGGGCTAGCGGGAGGGCCCCAGATACGCAGTATTTT. Its protein is CSASIGASGRAPDTQYF.

V usage is TRBV2 and J usage is TRBJ1-2, with 8 bases that match TRBD1. V gave up 2 bases and J gave up 6 bases; unmatched junction bases: 5. The length of the CDR3 is 14 residues. CDR1 is SNHLY, CDR2 FYNNEI, per germline. This CDR3 reads CASSESSRGHGYTF. For the CDR3, the DNA is TGTGCCAGCAGTGAATCCTCCAGGGGGCATGGCTACACCTTC.

This clonotype has at least ten counts. The V gene is TRBV5-5, the J gene TRBJ1-1; no clear D. From germline, CDR1 is SGHKS and CDR2 YYEKEE (reference sequence). The CDR3 spans 16 residues. With 3 bases removed from V and 6 bases from J, the gap between germline ends came to 21 bases. The CDR3 bases are TGTGCCAGCAGCTCGCTATTGATCGAACCCCGGGCTGAAGCTTTCTTT. This sequence encodes CASSSLLIEPRAEAFF.

This clonotype came up many times. The chain couples TRBV20-1 to TRBJ1-1; D uncertain. The V end was cut by 3 bases, the J end by 0 bases, with 20 bases between. Per the germline V gene, CDR1 is DFQATT and CDR2 is SNEGSKA (reference sequence). This CDR3 is 17 amino acids long. The CDR3, as DNA: TGCAGTGCTAGGGAACATCCGACGGCCACCATGAACACTGAAGCTTTCTTT. Its protein product is CSAREHPTATMNTEAFF.

This clonotype occurred many times. The chain combines TRBV29-1 with TRBJ2-2; D is uncertain. V lost 4 bases to trimming and J lost 1 base, with 13 bases between them. This CDR3 is 15 amino acids long. Germline assignment: CDR1 SQVTM and CDR2 ANQGSEA. CDR3 sequence reads: CSVGGSTRNTGELFF. The CDR3 DNA reads as TGCAGCGTTGGAGGCAGTACGAGGAACACCGGGGAGCTGTTTTTT.

V and J are TRBV2 and TRBJ2-4, with D hard to call. There are 15 residues in the CDR3. The ends were cut back, 6 bases at V and 0 bases at J, with 12 bases in the middle. CDR1 is SNHLY and CDR2 is FYNNEI in the germline V gene. CDR3 in amino acids: CASSTSELAKNIQYF. CDR3 coding DNA: TGTGCCAGCAGCACCAGCGAGCTAGCCAAAAACATTCAGTACTTC.

The table lists this clonotype with many counts. The chain is built from TRBV29-1 and TRBJ2-2; D gene ambiguous. The CDR3 runs 12 residues. Looked up from germline, CDR1 is SQVTM and CDR2 is ANQGSEA. Trimming removed 3 bases at V and 7 bases at J, with 9 bases between. The CDR3 reads CSVDYQLGELFF. The CDR3 coding sequence is TGCAGCGTTGATTATCAGCTCGGGGAGCTGTTTTTT.

This clonotype was recorded a few times. V usage is TRBV5-1 and J usage is TRBJ2-5; the match to TRBD2 covers 11 bases. The CDR3 length is 17 residues. V was pared by 4 bases and J by 2 bases, with 10 bases of the junction left unmatched. From germline, CDR1 is SGHRS and CDR2 YFSETQ. The CDR3 DNA reads TGCGCCAGCAGCCTAGTAGCGGGAGGGCCGCAGCAAGAGACCCAGTACTTC. This gives the protein CASSLVAGGPQQETQYF. The variable domain in full, completed from reference TRBV5-1 and TRBJ2-5, reads KAGVTQTPRYLIKTRGQQVTLSCSPISGHRSVSWYQQTPGQGLQFLFEYFSETQRNKGNFPGRFSGRQFSNSRSEMNVSTLELGDSALYLCASSLVAGGPQQETQYFGPGTRLLVL.

This clonotype was detected ten times or more. V gene TRBV11-2 combines with J gene TRBJ2-7; D gene uncertain. CDR3 length: 15 amino acids. Germline-derived CDR1 and CDR2 are SGHAT and FQNNGV. Between the trimmed V and J ends, which lost 0 bases and 3 bases, there was a span of 12 bases. Here the CDR3 DNA reads TGTGCCAGCAGCTTAGATATGAGCCGTTACTACGAGCAGTACTTC. Its translation is CASSLDMSRYYEQYF.

The V gene is TRBV6-2 or TRBV6-3, the J gene TRBJ2-3; D gene uncertain. This CDR3 spans 11 amino acids. V lost 4 bases and J lost 5, with 4 bases in between. Per the germline V gene, CDR1 is MNHEY and CDR2 is SVGEGT. The CDR3 nucleotides read TGTGCCAGCAGTTCGGTAGATACGCAGTATTTT. It encodes CASSSVDTQYF.

This clonotype was detected many times. The junction shows a germline mismatch at one end, possibly a read error. The V and J genes are TRBV11-1 and TRBJ2-1, with a possible D match to TRBD2 (5 bases). The CDR3 is 14 residues long. Germline loops: CDR1 SGHAT, CDR2 FQDESV (reference sequence). The CDR3: CASSLAPRTDEQFF. The CDR3 DNA sequence: TGTGCCAGCAGCCTAGCCCCCAGAACAGATGAGCAGTTCTTC.

In this sample, this clonotype turned up many times. The gene calls are TRBV5-5 and TRBJ1-1; a possible D gene is TRBD1 (5 bases). Germline loops: CDR1 SGHKS, CDR2 YYEKEE (reference sequence). V was clipped by 4 bases and J by 6 bases, with 13 bases between them. CDR3 size: 13 residues. The CDR3 spells CASSHPGRAEAFF. In nucleotides, the CDR3 is TGTGCCAGCAGCCACCCCGGCAGGGCTGAAGCTTTCTTT.

The chain links TRBV12-3 or TRBV12-4 to TRBJ2-7; D uncertain. The CDR3 is 12 amino acids. The V end was cut by 2 bases, the J end by 5 bases, with 7 bases between. The CDR3 nucleotides are TGTGCCAGCAGTTTAACCGTCCACGAGCAGTACTTC. Protein product: CASSLTVHEQYF.